The T cell receptor beta chain described here comes from a study of cytomegalovirus exposure and HLA in healthy donors. Points from the study as a whole: In most subjects, TCR beta sequences reportedly gave accurate predictions of HLA-A and HLA-B alleles. Associated with cytomegalovirus, according to the listing, were about 160 TCR beta chains. One cluster of highly shared sequence variants probably arose as a sequencing artifact.

As for this clone: Its antigen is not identified.

The CDR3 contains 18 residues. The V gene's germline CDR1 is SGHNT and CDR2 YYREEE (reference sequence). V lost 0 bases to trimming and J lost 3 bases; unmatched junction nucleotides: 7. The PCR had 60 Vbeta and 13 Jbeta primers. Some clones are missing from TCRdb's copy, which holds only in-frame ones; the method was immunoSEQ multiplex PCR. The sample records around 85,000 clones, around 68% being singletons. Each donor's status was that of a healthy bone marrow donor. Sequencing used PBMCs. The rearrangement links TRBV5-4 to TRBJ2-3; the match to TRBD2 covers 13 bases. This clonotype originated in a man aged 25-45 years in good health and CMV-seropositive. CDR3 protein: CASSLATSGGALTDTQYF. In DNA form, the CDR3 reads TGTGCCAGCAGCTTGGCAACTAGCGGGGGGGCCTTGACAGATACGCAGTATTTT.